The clone carrying this T cell receptor (beta chain) was seen repeatedly, ten times or more. The antigen remains undetermined. Sequencing ends 3 residues short of the CDR3 end; the germline J gene provides the rest. The data were obtained in a study of T cell clonality in common variable immunodeficiency. Study-level points and caveats: Shared TCRbeta clones were fewer between CVID subjects than controls. CVID patient heterogeneity limited repertoire-clinical complication correlations.

The protocol was immunoSEQ multiplex PCR, while the TCRdb copy is restricted to in-frame clones and leaves out a portion. Reported are 30,000 to 40,000 clones, none seen only once; the ten largest carry roughly 3%. The V gene's germline CDR1 is SQVTM and CDR2 ANQGSEA. V lost 4 bases, J lost 3 bases, and 11 bases lay in between. This CDR3 is 13 amino acids long. Heparinized whole blood, about 5 to 8.5 ml, came from each donor. The V call is TRBV29-1, the J call TRBJ2-3, with TRBD1 as a possible D gene (5 bases). Material: peripheral blood mononuclear cells. The receptor's source is a person aged 18 to 75 in good health. CDR3: CSVASGWTDTQYF. CDR3 bases read: TGCAGCGTTGCTTCAGGGTGGACAGATACG.